This T cell receptor (beta chain) was sequenced in a study of blood T cell repertoires in COVID-19. The wider study: Among Cohort 3 donors, those recovered had two negative PCRs, clearance, or symptom resolution.

Original handling: Reference gene primers were amplified, and this amplification served to estimate nucleated cell counts. Profiling relied on immunoSEQ multiplex PCR, and the TCRdb table lists in-frame clones only, not all of them. V, J and clone size are taken as reported in that table, and D and trimming were inferred from the DNA itself. The table includes more than 120,000 clones, under 90% detected once. The CDR3 is 15 residues long. V gave up 7 bases and J gave up 1 base; unmatched junction bases: 6. Germline CDR1 ENHRY, CDR2 SYGVKD. Participants, 18 to 89 years old, spanned 24 US areas. This TCR came from a man over 45 in a cohort exposed to, infected with or recovered from COVID-19 (not recorded which). Material for sequencing was PBMCs or T cells enriched from blood (not recorded which). The rearrangement links TRBV10-3 to TRBJ2-2, with TRBD2 matching 7 bases. CDR3 sequence reads: CAIKTGGKNTGELFF. In DNA, the CDR3 is TGTGCCATCAAAACGGGGGGTAAGAACACCGGGGAGCTGTTTTTT.